The T cell receptor (beta chain) under discussion was sequenced for a study of blood T cell repertoires in COVID-19. Across the study: There were acute and convalescent COVID-19 samples, and they came from the United States, Italy and Spain. From T cells, B-cell-depleted T cells, or PBMCs came the material, which was cDNA or gDNA.

Per the original data handling: Estimation of nucleated cell counts relied on the amplification of reference gene primers. Libraries were prepared by immunoSEQ multiplex PCR; TCRdb keeps only in-frame clonotypes and omits some of them. The V and J calls and clone size are taken from that table; D and trimming were inferred from the DNA. The sample includes roughly 160,000 clones, 87% of them seen just once. This clone has only one observation. The receptor comes from a woman aged 60 to 75 who had recovered from COVID-19. Sequencing was done on a sample of peripheral blood.

Here the CDR3 reads CAISGQWGGRKNTEAFF. The CDR3 DNA reads as TGTGCCATCAGCGGCCAGTGGGGCGGGAGGAAGAACACTGAAGCTTTCTTT. The chain recombines TRBV10-3 with TRBJ1-1; weak D call: TRBD1 (5 bases). CDR1 is ENHRY and CDR2 is SYGVKD in the germline V gene. CDR3 length equals 17 residues. Trimming stripped 6 bases from V and 1 base from J, with 21 bases between.